This T cell receptor beta chain is from a study of blood T cell repertoires in COVID-19. Study-level background: Some COVID-19 samples were acute and others convalescent; all came from the United States, Italy and Spain. Sources were T cells, B-cell-depleted T cells, or PBMCs; the material itself was cDNA or gDNA.

Germline loops: CDR1 LGHNA, CDR2 YSLEER. After removal of 0 bases from V and 4 bases from J, the junction contained 8 bases not matched to a gene. The CDR3 contains 16 residues. As processed by the authors: Estimated nucleated cell counts came from reference gene primer amplification. Generated by immunoSEQ multiplex PCR, the TCRdb table keeps only in-frame clones and is missing some. The D gene and trimming were derived from the DNA, and the V and J assignments and clone size from that table. The table has 100,000 or so clones, around 90% seen once. Sequences were obtained from peripheral blood. The sequence was collected from a woman aged 45-65 years with COVID-19, enrolled during active disease. The V and J genes are TRBV4-3 and TRBJ2-7, with 8 bases lining up with TRBD2. In DNA form, the CDR3 reads TGCGCCAGCAGCCAAGATCGGGGACTAGGGGGGTACGAGCAGTACTTC. This gives the protein CASSQDRGLGGYEQYF.